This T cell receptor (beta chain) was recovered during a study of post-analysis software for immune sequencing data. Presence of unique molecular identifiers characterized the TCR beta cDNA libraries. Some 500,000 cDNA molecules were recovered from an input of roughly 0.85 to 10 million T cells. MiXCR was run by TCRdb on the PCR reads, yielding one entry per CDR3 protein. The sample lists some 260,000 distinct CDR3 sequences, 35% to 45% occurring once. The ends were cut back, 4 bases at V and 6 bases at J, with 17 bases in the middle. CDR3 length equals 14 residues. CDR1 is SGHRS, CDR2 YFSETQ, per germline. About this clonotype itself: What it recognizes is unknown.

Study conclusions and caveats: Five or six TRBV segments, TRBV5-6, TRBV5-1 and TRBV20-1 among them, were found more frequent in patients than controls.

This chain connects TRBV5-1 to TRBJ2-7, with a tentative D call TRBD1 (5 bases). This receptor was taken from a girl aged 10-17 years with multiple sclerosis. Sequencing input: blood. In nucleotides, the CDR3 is TGCGCCAGCAGCGGCAGGGTTAACACCCCCGAGCAGTACTTC. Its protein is CASSGRVNTPEQYF.